This section outlines one TCR beta chain sequence together with its context. Its specific antigen is unknown. No base-level quality is on record; no much larger clone is a single base apart. The data originate from a study of blood T cell repertoires in COVID-19 (dated by TCRdb to the early 2020s). Some background on the complete study: The collaborator samples originated in the United States, Italy and Spain and spanned the acute and convalescent phases of COVID-19. The prospective study material was composed of cDNA or gDNA derived from T cells, B-cell-depleted T cells, or PBMCs. Subjects who had been exposed to COVID-19, were actively infected with it, or had recovered from it provided the deeply sampled blood TCRbeta repertoires that made up the dataset. The repertoires were released in a freely available public database intended as a resource for research on the immune response to SARS-CoV-2. The samples were drawn from the first 160 participants of the ongoing ImmuneRACE study and from over 950 subjects provided by 6 global collaborators. Sample metadata almost always included a de-identified subject ID, COVID-19 status, age in years and sex. Where available, HLA class I and class II types were taken from metadata supplied by the sample provider and were not determined by assay-based typing. Paper-wide results and their limitations: The amount of clinical and demographic metadata varied by source and participant and was provided uncurated.

V loses 0 bases, J loses 5 bases, and the germline ends lie 4 bases apart. The germline V gene (reference sequence) specifies SEHNR as CDR1 and FQNEAQ as CDR2. From cysteine to phenylalanine, the CDR3 is 12 amino acids long. Here the CDR3 DNA is all that survives: 36 bases in frame from base 1. Whole blood was collected in K2EDTA tubes by collaborating institutions according to the institutions' own protocols. For TCRbeta analysis, collaborators shipped samples as frozen whole blood, isolated PBMCs, or DNA extracted from either of those sample types. TCRbeta CDR3 regions were amplified from genomic DNA by means of the immunoSEQ Assay, a bias-controlled multiplex PCR. From the authors' description of their analysis: The number of nucleated cells in each sample was estimated by amplification of reference gene primers within the assay. Sequence reads were collapsed and filtered to measure the absolute abundance of every unique TCRbeta CDR3 rearrangement. For each sample, productive Simpson clonality was calculated as the square root of Simpson's diversity index over productive rearrangements. TCRdb obtained this table from immuneACCESS and retained in-frame rearrangements with V and J assigned. These tables miss some clones; where compared with another copy, unresolved V genes account for less than half of the shortfall, and the remainder is unexplained. V, J and clone size were drawn from that table, and D and trimming were deduced from the DNA. Within this sample are 65,000 to 75,000 clones, with roughly three quarters of them counted one time only. Under 25% of the sample goes to the ten largest clones.

Material: peripheral blood. The chain is assembled from TRBV7-9 and TRBJ2-5; the D segment cannot be called with confidence. The sequence derives from a man aged 65-85 years with acute or convalescent COVID-19. In nucleotides, the sequence is TGTGCCAGCAGCTTAGCTTCGGAGACCCAGTACTTC. The translation is CASSLASETQYF.